These 22 T cell receptor beta chains share one sample of origin, sequenced in a study of shared clonotypes between healthy human individuals (dated by TCRdb to the early 2020s). Library method: the immunoSEQ multiplex PCR assay. TCRdb holds this immuneACCESS table with in-frame rearrangements only. Some clones are missing; in checked studies, unresolved V genes explain under half, and the rest has no known cause. This sample holds 2 million to 2.5 million clones; about nine tenths were observed only once. 0.3% to 0.45% of the sample lies in the top ten. The source material was naive CD4+ T cells from PBMCs. What the cell subset or site label conveys for this sample: CD45RA+ positively selected. These receptors originate from a man aged 18 to 35 in good health. Some clones in this sample may be carry-over from other donors' samples.

The rearrangement uses TRBV18 and TRBJ2-7; 9 bases align to TRBD1. The V gene end was trimmed by 3 bases and the J gene end by 3 bases; junction bases not matched to a gene: 6. This CDR3 region has 15 residues. The V gene's germline CDR1 is KGHSH and CDR2 LQKENI. For the CDR3, the DNA is TGTGCCAGCTCACCTATTCCGGGACAGGGCTACGAGCAGTACTTC. It translates to CASSPIPGQGYEQYF.

V usage is TRBV6-6 and J usage is TRBJ2-1; TRBD1 matches 9 bases. Germline-derived CDR1 and CDR2 are MNHNY and SVGAGI (reference sequence). The CDR3 contains 14 residues. Trimming at V came to 6 bases and at J to 1 base, leaving 1 base not matched to a gene. CDR3 protein: CASSGTGSYNEQFF. The CDR3 DNA sequence: TGTGCCAGCAGCGGGACAGGGTCCTACAATGAGCAGTTCTTC.

V is TRBV27 and J is TRBJ2-1, with D perhaps matching TRBD1 (7 bases). The length of the CDR3 is 12 residues. In germline, CDR1 is MNHEY, CDR2 SMNVEV (reference sequence). V was shortened by 5 bases and J by 9 bases, with 11 bases between the two germline ends. The CDR3 nucleotides are TGTGCCAGCAGTCGCGGGACAGTTGAGCAGTTCTTC. This encodes CASSRGTVEQFF.

The chain joins TRBV5-4 to TRBJ2-1; 8 positions match TRBD2. Unmatched junction bases numbered 9, after V lost 4 bases and J lost 3 bases. Germline assignment: CDR1 SGHNT and CDR2 YYREEE (reference sequence). The CDR3 totals 16 residues. In DNA form, the CDR3 reads TGTGCCAGCAGCCCACCCACGAGCGGGAGCTACAATGAGCAGTTCTTC. Protein sequence: CASSPPTSGSYNEQFF.

The rearrangement links TRBV9 to TRBJ2-2; D might be TRBD2 (6 bases). V lost 1 base to trimming and J lost 6 bases, with 16 bases between them. Germline CDR1 reads SGDLS; CDR2 reads YYNGEE. The CDR3 consists of 16 residues. CDR3 bases: TGTGCCAGCAGCGTACGAGGGAGTACGGGGGCCGGGGAGCTGTTTTTT. It encodes CASSVRGSTGAGELFF.

The J gene is TRBJ1-5, the V gene TRBV6-1; TRBD1 is a possible D gene (5 bases). V dropped 6 bases and J dropped 2 bases, with 14 bases sitting between them. The CDR3 length is 15 residues. Germline CDR1 reads MNHNS; CDR2 reads SASEGT. CDR3 bases: TGTGCCAGCAGAGGGGCGCGTCATGGCAATCAGCCCCAGCATTTT. It translates to CASRGARHGNQPQHF.

This chain uses TRBV6-5 with TRBJ2-2; no definite D call. This CDR3 has 12 amino acids. V was clipped by 6 bases and J by 6 bases, with 8 bases between them. The germline CDR1 and CDR2 sequences are MNHEY and SVGAGI. CDR3 protein: CASSRTSGELFF. In DNA form, the CDR3 reads TGTGCCAGCAGCCGGACGTCCGGGGAGCTGTTTTTT.

This clone was observed a single time. This rearrangement joins TRBV19 to TRBJ1-5; 9 bases map to TRBD1. This CDR3 comprises 14 residues. Trimming removed 8 bases from V and 3 bases from J; junction bases left unmatched: 5. Germline CDR1 is LNHDA and CDR2 is SQIVND (reference sequence). The CDR3 here is CASGGQGVNQPQHF. The DNA of the CDR3 is TGTGCCAGTGGGGGACAGGGAGTCAATCAGCCCCAGCATTTT. Supplemented by reference TRBV19 and TRBJ1-5, the full variable domain reads DGGITQSPKYLFRKEGQNVTLSCEQNLNHDAMYWYRQDPGQGLRLIYYSQIVNDFQKGDIAEGYSVSREKKESFPLTVTSAQKNPTAFYLCASGGQGVNQPQHFGDGTRLSIL.

This chain joins TRBV7-9 and TRBJ1-5; no clear D. This CDR3 has 16 residues. Trimming removed 2 bases from V and 6 bases from J, with 17 bases in between. CDR1 SEHNR and CDR2 FQNEAQ come from the germline V gene (reference sequence). The chain's CDR3 is CASSLRTPSNFQPQHF. CDR3 in DNA: TGTGCCAGCAGCTTACGGACCCCCTCGAATTTTCAGCCCCAGCATTTT. The whole variable domain, filled in from reference TRBV7-9 and TRBJ1-5, reads DTGVSQNPRHKITKRGQNVTFRCDPISEHNRLYWYRQTLGQGPEFLTYFQNEAQLEKSRLLSDRFSAERPKGSFSTLEIQRTEQGDSAMYLCASSLRTPSNFQPQHFGDGTRLSIL.

The chain links TRBV5-4 to TRBJ2-3; 7 nucleotides agree with TRBD1. The germline CDR1 and CDR2 sequences are SGHNT and YYREEE (reference sequence). J gave up 4 bases and V 1 base, and 0 bases lay outside the gene matches. The CDR3 length is 13 residues. The CDR3 coding sequence is TGTGCCAGCAGCTTGAGGGGGCCAGATACGCAGTATTTT. Protein product: CASSLRGPDTQYF.

This chain joins TRBV9 and TRBJ2-1; the D gene is possibly TRBD2 (6 bases). The CDR3 extends over 15 amino acids. Per germline, CDR1 SGDLS and CDR2 YYNGEE. V lost 1 base to trimming and J lost 8 bases, with 16 bases between them. CDR3 coding DNA: TGTGCCAGCAGCGTATTTGGGCTAGCGTCCGATGAGCAGTTCTTC. Its protein is CASSVFGLASDEQFF. The full variable domain, completed using reference TRBV9 and TRBJ2-1, is DSGVTQTPKHLITATGQRVTLRCSPRSGDLSVYWYQQSLDQGLQFLIQYYNGEERAKGNILERFSAQQFPDLHSELNLSSLELGDSALYFCASSVFGLASDEQFFGPGTRLTVL.

J is TRBJ2-3 and V is TRBV27; D possibly matches TRBD1 or TRBD2 (5 bases each). This CDR3 is 15 amino acids long. Per the germline V gene, CDR1 is MNHEY and CDR2 is SMNVEV (reference sequence). V lost 6 bases to trimming and J lost 0 bases, with 13 bases between them. The CDR3 nucleotides are TGTGCCAGCAGCTCGAGGGGTTGGAGCACAGATACGCAGTATTTT. The encoded protein is CASSSRGWSTDTQYF.

In DNA form, the CDR3 reads TGCAGCGTTGAAGACTCAATTCAACCCGCACTAACAGATACGCAGTATTTT. Encoded protein: CSVEDSIQPALTDTQYF. This rearrangement joins TRBV29-1 to TRBJ2-3; the D is unclear. Germline CDR1 and CDR2: SQVTM and ANQGSEA. V lost 0 bases, J lost 3 bases, and 19 bases lay in between. The CDR3 totals 17 residues.

Only one count was recorded for this clone. The V and J genes are TRBV10-3 and TRBJ2-7; the match to TRBD1 covers 9 bases. J gave up 5 bases and V 7 bases, and 12 bases lay outside the gene matches. Germline CDR1 ENHRY, CDR2 SYGVKD. The CDR3 is 15 residues long. The CDR3 here is CAIKPRTGEIHEQYF. DNA of the CDR3: TGTGCCATCAAACCAAGGACAGGGGAAATCCACGAGCAGTACTTC.

The chain combines TRBV5-1 with TRBJ1-4, with a tentative D call TRBD1 (5 bases). With 4 bases removed from V and 6 bases from J, the gap between germline ends came to 10 bases. CDR1 SGHRS and CDR2 YFSETQ come from the germline V gene. CDR3 size: 13 residues. The CDR3 reads CASSEGEDEKLFF. CDR3 coding DNA: TGCGCCAGCAGCGAAGGGGAGGATGAAAAACTGTTTTTT.

The chain carries TRBV28 and TRBJ2-3, with TRBD2 matching over 9 bases. J was trimmed by 4 bases and V by 3 bases; bases with no gene match: 8. CDR1 MDHEN and CDR2 SYDVKM come from the germline V gene. The CDR3 contains 16 residues. The CDR3 here is CASSFKAGGWPDTQYF. The DNA of the CDR3 is TGTGCCAGCAGTTTCAAGGCGGGAGGGTGGCCAGATACGCAGTATTTT.

The CDR3 region is CASSLLGGSGYEQYF. In nucleotides, the CDR3 is TGCGCCAGCAGCTTACTAGGCGGGAGTGGCTACGAGCAGTACTTC. This chain uses TRBV5-1 with TRBJ2-7, with 7 bases lining up with TRBD2. This CDR3 is 15 amino acids long. Trimming took 2 bases from V and 3 from J; bases not matched to a gene: 8. Germline-derived CDR1 and CDR2 are SGHRS and YFSETQ.

The chain employs TRBV28 and TRBJ1-2, with D unresolved. Looked up from germline, CDR1 is MDHEN and CDR2 is SYDVKM. This CDR3 has 13 residues. Trimming pared 2 bases from V and 6 bases from J, leaving 10 bases between. The CDR3 spells CASSLQIGNGYTF. The DNA of the CDR3 is TGTGCCAGCAGTTTACAGATCGGAAATGGCTACACCTTC.

The chain carries TRBV6-5 and TRBJ2-7, with D possibly being TRBD1 (5 bases). V dropped 2 bases and J dropped 3 bases, with 8 bases sitting between them. The CDR3 contains 13 residues. Germline loops: CDR1 MNHEY, CDR2 SVGAGI. As DNA, the CDR3 is TGTGCCAGCAGTTACGACAGAAACTACGAGCAGTACTTC. It codes for CASSYDRNYEQYF.

The chain couples TRBV27 to TRBJ1-2; D not resolved. The CDR3 spans 15 residues. The ends were cut back, 2 bases at V and 6 bases at J, with 16 bases in the middle. Germline CDR1 is MNHEY and CDR2 is SMNVEV (reference sequence). As DNA, the CDR3 is TGTGCCAGCAGTTTACAAATCACGGGGAGGGATGGCTACACCTTC. It yields the protein CASSLQITGRDGYTF.

This clone appeared a few times. This rearrangement joins TRBV11-3 to TRBJ2-4; no clear D gene. The CDR3 totals 13 residues. Germline V CDR1 and CDR2: SGHNT, YENEEA. V was clipped by 6 bases and J by 8 bases, with 14 bases between them. The DNA for the CDR3 is TGTGCCAGCAGGGTGAGACATGGTGACATTCAGTACTTC. Translated, it gives CASRVRHGDIQYF.

CDR3: CASTPDGYEQYF. As DNA, the CDR3 is TGTGCCAGCACCCCGGACGGCTACGAGCAGTACTTC. The V and J genes are TRBV28 and TRBJ2-7; D call uncertain. The V gene's germline CDR1 is MDHEN and CDR2 SYDVKM. Between the trimmed V and J ends, which lost 7 bases and 3 bases, there was a span of 10 bases. The CDR3 has 12 residues.